This T cell receptor (beta chain) was sequenced for a study of read filtering for tumor transcriptome and immune sequencing. Study-wide results and caveats: This fraction held mixed bone marrow immune cells after CD138-negative sorting.

Molecular barcoded adaptors covering alpha/delta and beta/gamma chains were used on roughly 400 ng RNA. TCRdb called the reads again in MiXCR, with one record for every CDR3 protein. The sample holds about 57,000 distinct CDR3 sequences, roughly 20% seen once. The V and J ends lost 7 bases and 4 bases respectively, with 6 bases between them. CDR1 SQVTM and CDR2 ANQGSEA come from the germline V gene. The CDR3 covers 10 residues. About this clonotype itself: Its antigen is unknown.

Sequenced material: a population of CD138-negative cells sorted from bone marrow. The rearrangement joins TRBV29-1 to TRBJ2-3, with no clear D. The receptor comes from a donor over 35 with multiple myeloma. The CDR3 DNA reads as TGCAGCGCCACTTCAGATACGCAGTATTTT. Amino acids: CSATSDTQYF.